Below, 5 T cell receptor beta chains from the same sample are listed, as sequenced in a study of low-dose radiotherapy and immunotherapy resistance in tumors. Gene-specific TRAV and TRBV primers were used for first-strand cDNA, covering alpha and beta chains. With a V-primer adapter and a constant-region primer, TCRs were amplified for around 20 PCR cycles. Via MiXCR, TCRdb re-called the reads, giving one row per CDR3 protein. Of under 90,000 distinct CDR3 sequences detected, roughly 19% appear once; the ten largest clones hold about 2.8%. Time point specified: before trial treatment. The sequenced sample was PBMCs, obtained before treatment. The receptors were sampled from a male donor with prostate cancer.

The sample holds many counts of this clonotype. The V and J genes are TRBV29-1 and TRBJ2-2; 13 positions match TRBD2. Germline CDR1 reads SQVTM; CDR2 reads ANQGSEA. This CDR3 has 17 amino acids. Losses at the gene ends were 3 bases for V and 5 bases for J; bases not matched to a gene: 9. The CDR3 DNA follows: TGCAGCGTTGAGGCGACTAGCGGGGGGCTCCCTACCGGGGAGCTGTTTTTT. Translating gives CSVEATSGGLPTGELFF.

As for this clonotype: This is likely an artifact of a read error, given a far larger clone one base away. V gene TRBV7-2 combines with J gene TRBJ1-6, with D hard to call. Between the trimmed V and J ends, which lost 5 bases and 10 bases, there was a span of 18 bases. The germline V gene has CDR1 SGHTA and CDR2 FQGNSA. CDR3 length: 15 residues. The CDR3 protein is CASSPGLPSGSPLHF. Here the CDR3 DNA reads TGTGCCAGCAGCCCCGGACTGCCGAGCGGATCACCCCTCCACTTT.

This clonotype was recorded many times. The chain recombines TRBV20-1 with TRBJ2-1, with TRBD2 as a possible D gene (6 bases). The CDR3 sequence is 14 residues long. Trimming cost V 6 bases and J 7 bases, with 19 bases left between them. Germline values: CDR1 DFQATT, CDR2 SNEGSKA (reference sequence). CDR3 residues: CSAFRLVIGNEQFF. DNA of the CDR3: TGCAGTGCCTTCCGACTAGTAATTGGTAATGAGCAGTTCTTC.

This clonotype has ten or more counts. The chain carries TRBV3-1 and TRBJ2-7; D not resolved. Germline V lookup: CDR1 LGHDT, CDR2 YNNKEL (reference sequence). The CDR3 runs to 12 residues. Between the trimmed V and J ends, which lost 5 bases and 2 bases, there was a span of 7 bases. The CDR3 sequence is CASSGRPYEQYF. The CDR3 DNA sequence: TGTGCCAGCAGCGGTCGACCCTACGAGCAGTACTTC.

This clonotype has at least ten counts. The J gene is TRBJ2-7, the V gene TRBV5-1; 11 nucleotides align to TRBD1. This CDR3 is 16 amino acids long. Germline lookup yields CDR1 SGHRS and CDR2 YFSETQ. J was trimmed by 6 bases and V by 4 bases; bases with no gene match: 12. Here the CDR3 reads CASSGRDRGKTSEQYF. The CDR3 bases are TGCGCCAGCAGCGGAAGGGACAGGGGGAAGACTAGCGAGCAGTACTTC.